This T cell receptor beta chain was observed in a study of T cells in localized non-small cell lung cancer. General study findings and limits: Measurement of T cell clonality placed uninvolved adjacent lung highest, above the level in tumor.

As regards this clone: The antigen is undetermined.

TCRdb keeps only in-frame clones here, not all; method: immunoSEQ multiplex PCR. Among roughly 48,000 clones listed, approximately 75% were seen once. Germline lookup yields CDR1 ENHRY and CDR2 SYGVKD. The CDR3 totals 15 residues. The V gene lost 0 bases and the J gene lost 2 bases, with 11 bases spanning the gap. This receptor was obtained from a man aged 40 to 75 with stage I squamous cell lung carcinoma. The input for sequencing was peripheral blood, taken before any cancer treatment. V is TRBV10-3 and J is TRBJ2-7, with TRBD1 as a possible D gene (5 bases). The CDR3 here is CAISESPQGTYEQYF. The CDR3 DNA sequence: TGTGCCATCAGTGAGTCGCCCCAGGGAACCTACGAGCAGTACTTC.